The rows below give T cell receptor beta chains drawn from one sample of a study of sequential checkpoint blockade in melanoma. Profiling relied on immunoSEQ multiplex PCR, and the TCRdb table lists in-frame clones only, not all of them. The sample lists more than 30,000 clones, 32% occurring once. The sample in question was tumor tissue (inferred from file names), obtained from a patient given nivolumab and ipilimumab in sequence. The receptor set was obtained from a human donor with melanoma. The CDR3 runs from the conserved cysteine through the conserved F or W. Each record gives: V gene, J gene, D gene, clone size, CDR3 protein, CDR3 DNA. The D gene is left open where the match is weak. Some rows have no size entry. The others give once, few or many, or a class for an expanded clone.

v_gene: TRBV6-8
j_gene: TRBJ1-4
d_gene: TRBD1
abundance: few
CDR3aa: CASTGRPGQGVWGNEKLFF
CDR3nt: TGTGCCAGCACCGGACGGCCGGGACAGGGAGTTTGGGGTAATGAAAAACTGTTTTTT

v_gene: TRBV30
j_gene: TRBJ2-5
d_gene: NA
abundance: NA
CDR3aa: CAWSQIKKTQYF
CDR3nt: TGTGCCTGGAGTCAGATCAAGAAGACCCAGTACTTC

v_gene: TRBV28
j_gene: TRBJ1-3
d_gene: NA
abundance: few
CDR3aa: CASSVGEPSGNTIYF
CDR3nt: TGTGCCAGCAGTGTCGGTGAGCCCTCTGGAAACACCATATATTTT

v_gene: TRBV30
j_gene: TRBJ1-3
d_gene: TRBD1
abundance: NA
CDR3aa: CAWSVGQGISGNTIYF
CDR3nt: TGTGCCTGGAGTGTAGGACAGGGGATCTCTGGAAACACCATATATTTT

v_gene: TRBV28
j_gene: TRBJ2-7
d_gene: NA
abundance: few
CDR3aa: CASSFWEGSYEQYF
CDR3nt: TGTGCCAGCAGTTTCTGGGAAGGCAGCTACGAGCAGTACTTC

v_gene: TRBV19
j_gene: TRBJ2-1
d_gene: TRBD1
abundance: NA
CDR3aa: CASGLGTGDNEQFF
CDR3nt: TGTGCCAGTGGGCTAGGGACAGGGGACAATGAGCAGTTCTTC

v_gene: TRBV18
j_gene: TRBJ2-6
d_gene: NA
abundance: NA
CDR3aa: CASSPGDSGANVLTF
CDR3nt: TGTGCCAGCTCACCAGGGGACTCTGGGGCCAACGTCCTGACTTTC

v_gene: TRBV11-3
j_gene: TRBJ2-1
d_gene: TRBD2
abundance: few
CDR3aa: CASSLRGVSSYNEQFF
CDR3nt: TGTGCCAGCAGCTTGCGGGGGGTGAGCTCCTACAATGAGCAGTTCTTC

v_gene: TRBV14
j_gene: TRBJ2-1
d_gene: NA
abundance: NA
CDR3aa: CASSQGPGQPRDEQFF
CDR3nt: TGTGCCAGCAGCCAGGGACCTGGACAGCCCAGGGATGAGCAGTTCTTC

v_gene: TRBV11-3
j_gene: TRBJ1-2
d_gene: NA
abundance: few
CDR3aa: CASSQTQGSKYGYTF
CDR3nt: TGTGCCAGCAGCCAAACCCAGGGGAGTAAATATGGCTACACCTTC

v_gene: TRBV30
j_gene: TRBJ2-4
d_gene: NA
abundance: NA
CDR3aa: CAWGGGSSQYF
CDR3nt: TGTGCCTGGGGCGGGGGCTCAAGTCAGTACTTC

v_gene: TRBV30
j_gene: TRBJ1-3
d_gene: NA
abundance: NA
CDR3aa: CAWRVSGNTIYF
CDR3nt: TGTGCCTGGAGGGTCTCTGGAAACACCATATATTTT

v_gene: TRBV28
j_gene: TRBJ2-3
d_gene: TRBD1
abundance: NA
CDR3aa: CASSLGGQGAGDTQYF
CDR3nt: TGTGCCAGCAGTTTAGGGGGACAGGGGGCAGGAGATACGCAGTATTTT

v_gene: TRBV28
j_gene: TRBJ2-5
d_gene: TRBD1
abundance: few
CDR3aa: CASRTAGTGVVSQETQYF
CDR3nt: TGTGCCAGCAGGACTGCCGGGACAGGGGTAGTCTCTCAAGAGACCCAGTACTTC

v_gene: TRBV11-3
j_gene: TRBJ2-2
d_gene: TRBD1
abundance: NA
CDR3aa: CASSDRAYANTGELFF
CDR3nt: TGTGCCAGCAGCGACAGGGCCTACGCGAACACCGGGGAGCTGTTTTTT

v_gene: TRBV28
j_gene: TRBJ2-7
d_gene: NA
abundance: NA
CDR3aa: CASSLGATLQNEQYF
CDR3nt: TGTGCCAGCAGTTTGGGCGCAACCCTACAAAACGAGCAGTACTTC

v_gene: TRBV19
j_gene: TRBJ2-7
d_gene: TRBD2
abundance: NA
CDR3aa: CASSPGTNYYEQYF
CDR3nt: TGTGCCAGTAGTCCCGGGACTAACTACTACGAGCAGTACTTC

v_gene: TRBV5-1
j_gene: TRBJ2-3
d_gene: NA
abundance: NA
CDR3aa: CASSFTGGSTDTQYF
CDR3nt: TGCGCCAGCAGCTTTACGGGGGGCAGCACAGATACGCAGTATTTT

v_gene: TRBV9
j_gene: TRBJ1-5
d_gene: NA
abundance: NA
CDR3aa: CASSEGVSNQPQHF
CDR3nt: TGTGCCAGCAGTGAAGGAGTGAGCAATCAGCCCCAGCATTTT

v_gene: TRBV19
j_gene: TRBJ2-2
d_gene: TRBD1
abundance: NA
CDR3aa: CASRRDRGAGTGELFF
CDR3nt: TGTGCCAGCCGACGGGACAGGGGCGCGGGCACCGGGGAGCTGTTTTTT